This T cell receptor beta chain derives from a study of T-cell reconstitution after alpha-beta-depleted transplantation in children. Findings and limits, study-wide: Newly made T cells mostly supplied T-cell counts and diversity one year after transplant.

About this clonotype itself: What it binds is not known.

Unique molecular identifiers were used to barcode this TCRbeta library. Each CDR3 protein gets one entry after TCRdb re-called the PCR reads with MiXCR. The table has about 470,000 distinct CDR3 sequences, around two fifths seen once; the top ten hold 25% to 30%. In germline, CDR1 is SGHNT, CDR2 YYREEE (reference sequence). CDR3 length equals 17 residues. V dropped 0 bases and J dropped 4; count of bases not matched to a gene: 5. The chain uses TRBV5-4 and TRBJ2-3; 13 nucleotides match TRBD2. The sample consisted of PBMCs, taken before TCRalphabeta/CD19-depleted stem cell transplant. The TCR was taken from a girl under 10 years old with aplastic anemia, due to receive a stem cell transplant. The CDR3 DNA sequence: TGTGCCAGCAGCTTGGGGACTAGCGGGAGAGGGGCAGATACGCAGTATTTT. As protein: CASSLGTSGRGADTQYF. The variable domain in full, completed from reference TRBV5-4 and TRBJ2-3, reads ETGVTQSPTHLIKTRGQQVTLRCSSQSGHNTVSWYQQALGQGPQFIFQYYREEENGRGNFPPRFSGLQFPNYSSELNVNALELDDSALYLCASSLGTSGRGADTQYFGPGTRLTVL.